The 21 T cell receptor beta chains below were found in one sample sequenced in a study of blood T cell repertoires in COVID-19. TCRdb's table, derived via immunoSEQ multiplex PCR, lists solely in-frame clones and lacks some. The table lists over 250,000 clones, nearly 90% of them singletons. Sample: PBMCs or T cells enriched from blood (not recorded which). The receptors were gathered from a woman between 25 and 40 years old who had recovered from COVID-19.

The chain uses TRBV3-1 (or the pseudogene TRBV3-2) and TRBJ2-1; 9 positions match TRBD2. V was clipped by 4 bases and J by 3 bases; unmatched bases: 10. Germline values: CDR1 LGHDT, CDR2 YNNKEL (reference sequence). The CDR3 runs to 17 residues. DNA of the CDR3: TGTGCCAGCAGCCGAGGATCAGAGCGGGAGGTCTACAATGAGCAGTTCTTC. Its translation: CASSRGSEREVYNEQFF.

A single count supports this clone. The chain combines TRBV3-1 (or the pseudogene TRBV3-2) with TRBJ1-4; D ambiguous. V lost 3 bases to trimming and J lost 0 bases, with 5 bases between them. From germline, CDR1 is LGHDT and CDR2 YNNKEL (reference sequence). The CDR3 totals 14 residues. CDR3 sequence: CASSQRATNEKLFF. In DNA, the CDR3 is TGTGCCAGCAGCCAGAGGGCAACTAATGAAAAACTGTTTTTT.

The chain combines TRBV28 with TRBJ2-7; tentatively, D is TRBD1 (6 bases). V was pared by 2 bases and J by 4 bases, with 12 bases between. Germline assignment: CDR1 MDHEN and CDR2 SYDVKM. This CDR3 is built from 14 residues. The DNA of the CDR3 is TGTGCCAGCAGTTTACCTGAGGGGGTATACGAGCAGTACTTC. It is translated as CASSLPEGVYEQYF. The full variable domain, with the rest looked up from reference TRBV28 and TRBJ2-7, is DVKVTQSSRYLVKRTGEKVFLECVQDMDHENMFWYRQDPGLGLRLIYFSYDVKMKEKGDIPEGYSVSREKKERFSLILESASTNQTSMYLCASSLPEGVYEQYFGPGTRLTVT.

The gene calls are TRBV7-2 and TRBJ1-6; no firm D call. This CDR3 has 15 residues. With 5 bases removed from V and 9 bases from J, the gap between germline ends came to 17 bases. In germline, CDR1 is SGHTA, CDR2 FQGNSA. Written as DNA, the CDR3 is TGTGCCAGCAGCCCCCGTCAGGCCTTAGTTTCACCCCTCCACTTT. Its protein product is CASSPRQALVSPLHF.

The chain recombines TRBV5-5 with TRBJ1-2, with TRBD1 matching 7 bases. This CDR3 has 16 residues. The ends lost 0 bases at V and 4 bases at J; junction bases unmatched: 9. Per the germline V gene, CDR1 is SGHKS and CDR2 is YYEKEE (reference sequence). CDR3 amino acids: CASSLERGPGLYGYTF. The CDR3 nucleotides are TGTGCCAGCAGCTTGGAAAGGGGGCCAGGTCTCTATGGCTACACCTTC.

The genes are TRBV7-6 and TRBJ2-3; 9 bases agree with TRBD2. The junction had 22 bases not matched to a gene; V was cut back by 6 bases and J by 6 bases. Germline V gene lookup returns CDR1 SGHVS and CDR2 FNYEAQ. This CDR3 comprises 19 residues. The chain's CDR3 is CASSLRRVIRGGAPDTQYF. CDR3 coding DNA: TGTGCCAGCAGTCTGCGCCGAGTTATTCGCGGGGGGGCCCCCGATACGCAGTATTTT.

The chain is built from TRBV3-1 (or the pseudogene TRBV3-2) and TRBJ2-5; the D gene is possibly TRBD2 (5 bases). V was clipped by 9 bases and J by 5 bases, with 13 bases between them. The length of the CDR3 is 12 residues. Per the germline V gene, CDR1 is LGHDT and CDR2 is YNNKEL (reference sequence). CDR3 sequence (DNA): TGTGCCAGTAGACGTGGGGAGGAGACCCAGTACTTC. Its translation: CASRRGEETQYF.

The table lists this clone with a few counts. The chain uses TRBV5-4 and TRBJ2-7; TRBD2 matches at 11 bases. The J segment lost 0 bases and the V segment lost 5 bases, leaving 4 bases of the junction unmatched. The CDR3 sequence is 15 residues long. Per germline, CDR1 SGHNT and CDR2 YYREEE (reference sequence). The CDR3 nucleotides read TGTGCCAGCAGTCTGGGACTAGCGGCCTCCTACGAGCAGTACTTC. This encodes CASSLGLAASYEQYF.

V gene TRBV5-1 combines with J gene TRBJ2-7, with 11 bases that match TRBD2. V was clipped by 0 bases and J by 3 bases; unmatched bases: 5. The CDR3 extends over 16 amino acids. The V gene's germline CDR1 is SGHRS and CDR2 YFSETQ. Here the CDR3 reads CASSLGNGLAGYEQYF. The CDR3 nucleotides read TGCGCCAGCAGCTTGGGGAATGGACTAGCGGGCTACGAGCAGTACTTC. Together with reference TRBV5-1 and TRBJ2-7, the CDR3 gives the full variable domain: KAGVTQTPRYLIKTRGQQVTLSCSPISGHRSVSWYQQTPGQGLQFLFEYFSETQRNKGNFPGRFSGRQFSNSRSEMNVSTLELGDSALYLCASSLGNGLAGYEQYFGPGTRLTVT.

The CDR3 DNA reads TGTGCCAGCAGTTTACTACAGGGTTTGGGGCAGCCCCAGCATTTT. Translating gives CASSLLQGLGQPQHF. V gene TRBV27 combines with J gene TRBJ1-5; tentatively, D is TRBD1 (6 bases). CDR3 length: 15 amino acids. V gave up 2 bases and J gave up 7 bases, with 15 bases separating them. Germline V gene lookup returns CDR1 MNHEY and CDR2 SMNVEV (reference sequence).

This clone was observed a few times. The rearrangement uses TRBV7-2 and TRBJ1-2, with 9 bases fitting TRBD1. CDR3 size: 14 residues. V lost 2 bases to trimming and J lost 8 bases; unmatched junction nucleotides: 6. Germline V gene lookup returns CDR1 SGHTA and CDR2 FQGNSA. The CDR3 nucleotides are TGTGCCAGCAGCTTACGGGACAGGGCACGAGGCTACACCTTC. This encodes CASSLRDRARGYTF.

This chain links TRBV28 with TRBJ2-2, with TRBD2 identical over 8 bases. The CDR3 runs to 15 residues. Germline V gene data show CDR1 as MDHEN and CDR2 as SYDVKM. V dropped 5 bases and J dropped 1; count of bases not matched to a gene: 3. CDR3: CASSVAGRNTGELFF. CDR3 bases: TGTGCCAGCAGTGTAGCGGGGAGGAACACCGGGGAGCTGTTTTTT.

The chain combines TRBV28 with TRBJ2-3; unclear D gene. This CDR3 is 14 amino acids long. Germline V gene lookup returns CDR1 MDHEN and CDR2 SYDVKM. Deletions cut 3 bases from V and 1 base from J, with 8 bases between. CDR3 sequence reads: CASSFVAGTDTQYF. For the CDR3, the DNA is TGTGCCAGCAGTTTCGTTGCGGGCACAGATACGCAGTATTTT.

The chain has TRBV25-1 and TRBJ2-1, with D perhaps matching TRBD1 (5 bases). V gave up 5 bases and J gave up 2 bases, with 10 bases separating them. The germline V gene encodes CDR1 MGHDK and CDR2 SYGVNS. The CDR3 extends over 14 amino acids. The CDR3 DNA follows: TGTGCCAGCAGTAGGCAGGGCCCCTACAATGAGCAGTTCTTC. This encodes CASSRQGPYNEQFF.

This rearrangement joins TRBV11-3 to TRBJ2-5; 13 bases line up with TRBD2. V lost 4 bases, J lost 4 bases, and 3 bases stayed unmatched. The CDR3 length is 15 residues. Per germline, CDR1 SGHNT and CDR2 YENEEA. This chain's CDR3 is CASSWGLAGRETQYF. Written as DNA, the CDR3 is TGTGCCAGCAGCTGGGGACTAGCGGGGAGAGAGACCCAGTACTTC.

This clone occurred once. The rearrangement uses TRBV19 and TRBJ1-5; maybe TRBD1 (6 bases). V dropped 7 bases and J dropped 0 bases, with 16 bases sitting between them. This CDR3 region has 16 residues. Germline CDR1 reads LNHDA; CDR2 reads SQIVND (reference sequence). CDR3 coding DNA: TGTGCCAGTACCATAGGGGGGGGCGATAGCAATCAGCCCCAGCATTTT. As protein: CASTIGGGDSNQPQHF.

The chain is built from TRBV6-5 and TRBJ2-1; 10 positions match TRBD2. In germline, CDR1 is MNHEY, CDR2 SVGAGI. The J segment lost 9 bases and the V segment lost 2 bases, leaving 10 bases of the junction unmatched. There are 16 residues in the CDR3. In DNA, the CDR3 is TGTGCCAGCAGTTACCAGCCAGCGGGGGGGCGGAGTGAGCAGTTCTTC. It specifies CASSYQPAGGRSEQFF.

The J gene is TRBJ2-1, the V gene TRBV2; TRBD2 aligns across 7 bases. With 8 bases clipped from V and 7 bases from J, the junction kept 11 bases outside the gene matches. The CDR3 consists of 14 residues. Germline CDR1 and CDR2: SNHLY and FYNNEI. The CDR3 sequence is CASFLLAALNEQFF. The CDR3 nucleotides are TGTGCCAGCTTCCTCCTAGCGGCACTGAATGAGCAGTTCTTC.

The chain uses TRBV19 and TRBJ2-3; TRBD1 matches 8 bases. In germline, CDR1 is LNHDA, CDR2 SQIVND (reference sequence). V lost 5 bases and J lost 5; bases outside the gene matches: 6. This CDR3 spans 14 amino acids. DNA of the CDR3: TGTGCCAGTAGTTCCGGACAGGGACGAGATACGCAGTATTTT. As protein: CASSSGQGRDTQYF.

The V and J genes are TRBV28 and TRBJ1-4, with no clear D. Germline loops: CDR1 MDHEN, CDR2 SYDVKM. The V gene lost 1 base and the J gene lost 8 bases, with 17 bases spanning the gap. CDR3 size: 16 residues. CDR3 sequence reads: CASSLFMQSSNEKLFF. DNA for the CDR3: TGTGCCAGCAGTTTATTCATGCAATCGAGTAACGAAAAACTGTTTTTT.

This chain joins TRBV4-3 and TRBJ1-2, with D perhaps TRBD1 (6 bases). The CDR3 has 15 amino acids. Deletions cut 2 bases from V and 2 bases from J, with 12 bases between. Germline lookup yields CDR1 LGHNA and CDR2 YSLEER. The CDR3 DNA is TGCGCCAGCAGCCAACATAGCAGGGGAAACTATGGCTACACCTTC. Translated: CASSQHSRGNYGYTF.